A single sample is the source of the 19 T cell receptor beta chains below, sequenced in a study of control samples from healthy donors and cancer patients. TCRdb's table, derived via immunoSEQ multiplex PCR, lists solely in-frame clones and lacks some. The sample shows some 120,000 clones, over 85% of them seen only once. Sequencing was carried out using blood. Receptors originate from a man aged 30 to 45 in good health.

By share, this clone ranks as large. The gene calls are TRBV6-4 and TRBJ2-3; 10 bases line up with TRBD1. The trim removed 3 bases at V and 6 bases at J, leaving 3 bases unmatched. Looked up from germline, CDR1 is MRHNA and CDR2 is SNTAGT. The CDR3 extends over 14 amino acids. DNA of the CDR3: TGTGCCAGCAGTGAAGGGACAGGGGAGGATACGCAGTATTTT. It encodes CASSEGTGEDTQYF.

The V call is TRBV29-1, the J call TRBJ1-5; tentatively, D is TRBD1 (5 bases). The length of the CDR3 is 15 residues. CDR1 and CDR2 from the germline V gene are SQVTM and ANQGSEA. Trimming cost V 6 bases and J 1 base, with 16 bases left between them. CDR3: CSVREGFRSNQPQHF. The CDR3 DNA reads TGCAGCGTCCGGGAGGGGTTTCGGAGCAATCAGCCCCAGCATTTT.

The V and J genes are TRBV5-1 and TRBJ2-7; 14 nucleotides match TRBD2. Germline CDR1 SGHRS, CDR2 YFSETQ. V shed 4 bases, J shed 2 bases, and the junction held 8 bases outside the gene matches. CDR3 length: 17 residues. The CDR3 nucleotides read TGCGCCAGCAGCCCAGGGACTAGCGGGGGCCATACCTACGAGCAGTACTTC. Its translation: CASSPGTSGGHTYEQYF.

CDR3 DNA: TGTGCCTATGGGCGGGGGCTCACAGATACGCAGTATTTT. Amino acids: CAYGRGLTDTQYF. The rearrangement links TRBV10-3 to TRBJ2-3; maybe TRBD2 (7 bases). V was pared by 11 bases and J by 2 bases, with 14 bases between. Per the germline V gene, CDR1 is ENHRY and CDR2 is SYGVKD. The CDR3 is 13 amino acids.

This chain connects TRBV10-2 to TRBJ1-4, with D unresolved. Germline loops: CDR1 WSHSY, CDR2 SAAADI. V gave up 6 bases and J gave up 8 bases, with 7 bases separating them. The CDR3 runs to 11 residues. This CDR3 reads CASSTQEKLFF. DNA for the CDR3: TGCGCCAGCAGCACACAAGAAAAACTGTTTTTT.

J is TRBJ1-3 and V is TRBV4-1; D may be TRBD1 (6 bases). V dropped 3 bases and J dropped 4 bases, with 16 bases sitting between them. The germline V gene encodes CDR1 MGHRA and CDR2 YSYEKL. The CDR3 is made up of 16 amino acids. CDR3 loop: CASSHRAQGTGNTIYF. CDR3 DNA sequence: TGCGCCAGCAGCCATAGAGCCCAGGGGACAGGAAACACCATATATTTT.

The chain is built from TRBV6-6 and TRBJ2-7; D is unclear. V dropped 2 bases and J dropped 7 bases, with 9 bases sitting between them. This CDR3 region has 12 residues. CDR1 and CDR2 (germline): MNHNY, SVGAGI (reference sequence). The chain's CDR3 is CASSYVGTEQYF. The CDR3 coding sequence is TGTGCCAGCAGTTACGTCGGAACTGAGCAGTACTTC.

CDR3 amino acids: CASSEGLAGNQPQHF. The CDR3 DNA reads as TGTGCCAGCAGTGAGGGCCTTGCGGGCAATCAGCCCCAGCATTTT. V is TRBV25-1 and J is TRBJ1-5; unclear D gene. Deletions cut 3 bases from V and 2 bases from J, with 11 bases between. The CDR3 spans 15 residues. CDR1 is MGHDK, CDR2 SYGVNS, per germline.

The chain has TRBV5-1 and TRBJ2-5, with 8 bases identical to TRBD2. Germline V gene sequence: CDR1 SGHRS, CDR2 YFSETQ. After removal of 4 bases from V and 2 bases from J, the junction contained 10 bases not matched to a gene. The length of the CDR3 is 16 residues. The CDR3 is CASSPVLAGSQETQYF. Here the CDR3 DNA reads TGCGCCAGCAGCCCCGTCCTAGCGGGTTCGCAAGAGACCCAGTACTTC.

This chain joins TRBV7-3 and TRBJ2-2; the D gene could be TRBD1 or TRBD2 (5 bases each). Trimming stripped 4 bases from V and 8 bases from J, with 11 bases between. Germline lookup yields CDR1 SGHTA and CDR2 FQGTGA. The CDR3 loop spans 13 amino acids. CDR3 residues: CASSSDGAGELFF. The CDR3 nucleotides are TGTGCCAGCAGCTCTGACGGGGCTGGGGAGCTGTTTTTT. The full variable domain, its missing parts supplied by reference TRBV7-3 and TRBJ2-2, is GAGVSQTPSNKVTEKGKYVELRCDPISGHTALYWYRQSLGQGPEFLIYFQGTGAADDSGLPNDRFFAVRPEGSVSTLKIQRTERGDSAVYLCASSSDGAGELFFGEGSRLTVL.

The rearrangement links TRBV5-4 to TRBJ2-5; TRBD2 matches 12 bases. CDR1 and CDR2 (germline): SGHNT, YYREEE (reference sequence). The trim removed 5 bases at V and 2 bases at J, leaving 7 bases unmatched. The CDR3 consists of 16 residues. The CDR3 region has the DNA TGTGCCAGCAGGTCCGGGACTAGCGGGTATCAAGAGACCCAGTACTTC. It specifies CASRSGTSGYQETQYF.

The rearrangement links TRBV29-1 to TRBJ2-3, with a weak D call TRBD1 (7 bases). The germline V gene has CDR1 SQVTM and CDR2 ANQGSEA. The V and J ends lost 3 bases and 3 bases respectively, with 28 bases between them. CDR3 size: 19 residues. Here the CDR3 DNA reads TGCAGCGTTGACCCCCGAGGGGGGCGACAGGGAAGAGGTACAGATACGCAGTATTTT. Protein: CSVDPRGGRQGRGTDTQYF.

J is TRBJ2-1 and V is TRBV11-2; D unresolved. The CDR3 runs 14 residues. Germline-derived CDR1 and CDR2 are SGHAT and FQNNGV. The V and J ends lost 8 bases and 0 bases respectively, with 11 bases between them. CDR3 sequence reads: CASATETSYNEQFF. The CDR3 nucleotides read TGTGCCAGCGCCACAGAGACCTCCTACAATGAGCAGTTCTTC.

This clone was recorded once. The J gene is TRBJ1-1, the V gene TRBV3-1 (or the pseudogene TRBV3-2); D remains unclear. Germline V gene lookup returns CDR1 LGHDT and CDR2 YNNKEL (reference sequence). This CDR3 is built from 13 residues. The V and J ends lost 3 bases and 1 base respectively, with 6 bases between them. The CDR3 protein is CASSHPSNTEAFF. CDR3 in DNA: TGTGCCAGCAGCCATCCATCGAACACTGAAGCTTTCTTT.

As DNA, the CDR3 is TGTGCCAGCAGCTTGGCCGGGAGATATAATGAAAAACTGTTTTTT. Its translation: CASSLAGRYNEKLFF. This rearrangement joins TRBV5-6 to TRBJ1-4; D ambiguous. The length of the CDR3 is 15 residues. Germline-derived CDR1 and CDR2 are SGHDT and YYEEEE. The V end lost 0 bases, the J end lost 4 bases, and 10 bases lay between the germline ends.

The chain employs TRBV6-6 and TRBJ1-2; no definite D call. CDR3 length: 15 residues. The V gene's germline CDR1 is MNHNY and CDR2 SVGAGI (reference sequence). V shed 2 bases and J shed 0 bases, with 10 bases lying between them. In nucleotides, the CDR3 is TGTGCCAGCAGTTACGTGGGCACATCTAACTATGGCTACACCTTC. The encoded protein is CASSYVGTSNYGYTF.

A single count supports this clone. The rearrangement joins TRBV5-1 to TRBJ1-2, with TRBD1 as a possible D gene (5 bases). V lost 0 bases, J lost 4 bases, and 22 bases lay in between. This CDR3 is 18 amino acids long. Germline assignment: CDR1 SGHRS and CDR2 YFSETQ. The CDR3 reads CASSLVVAPRRDGYGYTF. CDR3 coding DNA: TGCGCCAGCAGCTTGGTGGTGGCCCCCCGCAGGGACGGCTATGGCTACACCTTC.

The V and J genes are TRBV27 and TRBJ2-3, with D uncertain. Germline lookup yields CDR1 MNHEY and CDR2 SMNVEV (reference sequence). V was pared by 4 bases and J by 5 bases, with 7 bases between. The CDR3 sequence is 12 residues long. Here the CDR3 DNA reads TGTGCCAGCAGTTCCCGCCGAGATACGCAGTATTTT. This translates into CASSSRRDTQYF.

This clone was seen just once. The rearrangement joins TRBV5-1 to TRBJ2-5, with a weak D call TRBD1 (5 bases). Deletions cut 4 bases from V and 2 bases from J, with 12 bases between. CDR3 length: 14 amino acids. Germline CDR1 is SGHRS and CDR2 is YFSETQ. The CDR3 loop reads CASSPDRAQETQYF. The CDR3, as DNA: TGCGCCAGCAGCCCCGACAGAGCTCAAGAGACCCAGTACTTC.